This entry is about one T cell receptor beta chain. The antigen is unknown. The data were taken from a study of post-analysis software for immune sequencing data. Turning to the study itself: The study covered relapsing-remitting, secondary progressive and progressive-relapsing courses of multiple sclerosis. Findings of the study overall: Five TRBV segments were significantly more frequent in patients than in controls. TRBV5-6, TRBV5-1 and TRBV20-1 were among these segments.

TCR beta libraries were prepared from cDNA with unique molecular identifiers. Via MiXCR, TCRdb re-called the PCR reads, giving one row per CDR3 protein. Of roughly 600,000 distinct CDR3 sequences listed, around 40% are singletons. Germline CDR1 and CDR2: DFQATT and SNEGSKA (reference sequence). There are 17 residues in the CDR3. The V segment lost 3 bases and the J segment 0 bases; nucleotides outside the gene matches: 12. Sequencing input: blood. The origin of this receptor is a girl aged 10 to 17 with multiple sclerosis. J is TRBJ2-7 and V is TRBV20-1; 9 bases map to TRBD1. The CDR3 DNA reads TGCAGTGCTAGTTCGACAGGGGGAGCCTTAAACTCCTACGAGCAGTACTTC. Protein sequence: CSASSTGGALNSYEQYF.